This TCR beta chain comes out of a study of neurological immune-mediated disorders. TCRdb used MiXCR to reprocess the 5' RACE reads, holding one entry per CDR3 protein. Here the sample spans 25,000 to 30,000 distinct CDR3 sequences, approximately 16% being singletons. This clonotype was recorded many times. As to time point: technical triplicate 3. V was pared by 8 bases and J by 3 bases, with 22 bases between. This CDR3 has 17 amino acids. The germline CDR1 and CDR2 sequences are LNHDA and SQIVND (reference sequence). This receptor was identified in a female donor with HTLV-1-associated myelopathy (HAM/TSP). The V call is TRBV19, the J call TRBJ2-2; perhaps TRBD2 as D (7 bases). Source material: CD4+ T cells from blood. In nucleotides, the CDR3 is TGTGCCAGTCGACAACAGGGAGGGACTGGGTACACCGGGGAGCTGTTTTTT. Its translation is CASRQQGGTGYTGELFF.